These 26 T cell receptor beta chains share one sample of origin, sequenced in a study of blood T cell repertoires in COVID-19 (dated by TCRdb to about 2020). The library was built by means of the immunoSEQ multiplex PCR assay. TCRdb retrieved this table from immuneACCESS and kept in-frame rearrangements only. Not all clones are present; in checked studies, unresolved V genes account for under half, and no reason is known for the remainder. The sample table shows approximately 220,000 clones, and 80% to 90% are seen once. The ten top clones hold about 7.4% of the sample. The source material was peripheral blood. The origin of the receptors is a woman in her fifties or sixties with acute or convalescent COVID-19.

V is TRBV3-1 (or the pseudogene TRBV3-2) and J is TRBJ2-7; D possibly corresponds to TRBD2 (6 bases). Trimming removed 0 bases from V and 2 bases from J, with 23 bases in between. The CDR3 spans 19 residues. CDR1 and CDR2 from the germline V gene are LGHDT and YNNKEL (reference sequence). The CDR3 here is CASSQDPPTLASMTYEQYF. Here the CDR3 DNA reads TGTGCCAGCAGCCAAGATCCCCCCACTCTAGCGAGTATGACCTACGAGCAGTACTTC.

The chain links TRBV27 to TRBJ2-7; D unclear. Trimming removed 3 bases from V and 3 bases from J, with 18 bases in between. Germline values: CDR1 MNHEY, CDR2 SMNVEV (reference sequence). The CDR3 has 16 residues. This CDR3 reads CASSFYPCEAFYEQYF. The CDR3 DNA sequence: TGTGCCAGCAGTTTCTACCCATGTGAAGCGTTCTACGAGCAGTACTTC.

This chain links TRBV6-5 with TRBJ2-5; no firm D call. CDR1 and CDR2 (germline): MNHEY, SVGAGI. The CDR3 loop spans 15 amino acids. V dropped 5 bases and J dropped 2 bases, with 15 bases sitting between them. The CDR3 region is CASSIEVLLQETQYF. CDR3 nucleotide sequence: TGTGCCAGCAGTATTGAGGTTTTACTTCAAGAGACCCAGTACTTC.

This chain connects TRBV6-4 to TRBJ2-1; no definite D call. V lost 5 bases and J 0 bases, leaving 11 bases between the germline ends. Germline CDR1 reads MRHNA; CDR2 reads SNTAGT. CDR3 length equals 15 residues. The CDR3 sequence: CASSSEFGSYNEQFF. The CDR3 DNA sequence: TGTGCCAGCAGTTCCGAGTTTGGCTCCTACAATGAGCAGTTCTTC.

The chain is built from TRBV5-1 and TRBJ2-7; D not resolved. The CDR3 consists of 15 residues. The ends were cut back, 4 bases at V and 2 bases at J, with 16 bases in the middle. The germline gives CDR1 SGHRS, CDR2 YFSETQ. The CDR3 nucleotides are TGCGCCAGCAGCCCGCCCGGGTCCGCCGCCTACGAGCAGTACTTC. Translating it yields CASSPPGSAAYEQYF.

The chain recombines TRBV27 with TRBJ2-3; TRBD2 might be the D (5 bases). CDR3 size: 14 residues. V lost 5 bases and J 3 bases, leaving 12 bases between the germline ends. Germline CDR1 is MNHEY and CDR2 is SMNVEV (reference sequence). The CDR3 bases are TGTGCCAGCAGTACGGGCCGGACTACAGATACGCAGTATTTT. Its protein is CASSTGRTTDTQYF.

The CDR3 sequence: CASSIVPDSSSNQPQHF. CDR3 in DNA: TGTGCCAGTAGTATAGTCCCGGACAGCTCTAGCAATCAGCCCCAGCATTTT. This sequence joins TRBV19 and TRBJ1-5; possibly TRBD1 for D (6 bases). Trimming pared 1 base from V and 0 bases from J, leaving 13 bases between. The germline CDR1 and CDR2 sequences are LNHDA and SQIVND (reference sequence). CDR3 size: 17 residues.

The gene calls are TRBV2 and TRBJ2-7; 11 nucleotides line up with TRBD2. The germline V gene encodes CDR1 SNHLY and CDR2 FYNNEI. The CDR3 has 15 residues. V shed 7 bases and J 3 bases; nucleotides not matched to a gene: 8. The CDR3 loop reads CASNFGTSGIYEQYF. DNA of the CDR3: TGTGCCAGCAACTTCGGGACTAGCGGTATCTACGAGCAGTACTTC.

Remarks on this clone: This CDR3 is also generated by other DNA sequences in the sample. The V gene is TRBV19, the J gene TRBJ2-7; 8 bases agree with TRBD1. J lost 2 bases, V lost 6 bases, and 3 bases had no gene match. Germline values: CDR1 LNHDA, CDR2 SQIVND (reference sequence). This CDR3 region has 13 residues. The CDR3 DNA follows: TGTGCCAGTAGCGAGACAGGGGCCTACGAGCAGTACTTC. Amino acid sequence: CASSETGAYEQYF.

The CDR3 DNA follows: TGTGCCAGCAGCCCGGAAGGGGGATTAACCTACAATGAGCAGTTCTTC. Encoded protein: CASSPEGGLTYNEQFF. The rearrangement uses TRBV5-4 and TRBJ2-1; possibly TRBD1 for D (6 bases). The CDR3 consists of 16 residues. Germline values: CDR1 SGHNT, CDR2 YYREEE (reference sequence). Trimming took off 4 bases at V and 2 bases at J, with 16 bases between the two ends.

The CDR3 loop is CASSLRGGTANEKLFF. The DNA for the CDR3 is TGTGCCAGCAGTTTACGCGGGGGCACAGCTAATGAAAAACTGTTTTTT. V and J are TRBV28 and TRBJ1-4, with D possibly being TRBD1 (6 bases). The CDR3 is 16 residues long. Trimming cost V 2 bases and J 3 bases, with 13 bases left between them. Looked up from germline, CDR1 is MDHEN and CDR2 is SYDVKM.

This clone was recorded only once. The chain carries TRBV18 and TRBJ2-5, with a tentative D call TRBD2 (5 bases). Trimming cost V 4 bases and J 4 bases, with 19 bases left between them. CDR3 length: 16 amino acids. The germline CDR1 and CDR2 sequences are KGHSH and LQKENI. The CDR3 nucleotides read TGTGCCAGCTCACTCCTTTCGGCAGGCGGAGGAGAGACCCAGTACTTC. It translates to CASSLLSAGGGETQYF.

The rearrangement links TRBV27 to TRBJ1-5, with no clear D. Looked up from germline, CDR1 is MNHEY and CDR2 is SMNVEV (reference sequence). The CDR3 length is 14 residues. Trimming took 5 bases from V and 7 from J, leaving 15 bases between them. As DNA, the CDR3 is TGTGCCAGCAGTCCGCTTAGCCCTGTACAGCCCCAGCATTTT. It is translated as CASSPLSPVQPQHF.

This sequence joins TRBV19 and TRBJ2-7, with 7 positions matching TRBD1. Germline CDR1 LNHDA, CDR2 SQIVND (reference sequence). With V trimmed by 4 bases and J by 1 base, 4 bases remained unmatched. CDR3 length: 14 residues. The CDR3 DNA reads TGTGCCAGTAGTACCCCGGGACAGTCCTACGAGCAGTACTTC. It translates to CASSTPGQSYEQYF.

V and J are TRBV10-3 and TRBJ2-1, with 9 bases aligning to TRBD1. Per the germline V gene, CDR1 is ENHRY and CDR2 is SYGVKD. The CDR3 runs to 14 residues. J gave up 9 bases and V 7 bases, and 10 bases lay outside the gene matches. CDR3 nucleotides: TGTGCCATCACCGCGGGACAGGGTCTTGGTGAGCAGTTCTTC. This encodes CAITAGQGLGEQFF.

The V call is TRBV5-5, the J call TRBJ1-4, with 8 positions matching TRBD1. The germline V gene encodes CDR1 SGHKS and CDR2 YYEKEE (reference sequence). Germline trimming cut 4 bases from V and 3 bases from J; bases unmatched to any gene: 2. The CDR3 is made up of 14 amino acids. For the CDR3, the DNA is TGTGCCAGCAGCCACAGGGGGGCTAATGAAAAACTGTTTTTT. This sequence encodes CASSHRGANEKLFF. Variable domain in full (rest from reference TRBV5-5 and TRBJ1-4): DAGVTQSPTHLIKTRGQQVTLRCSPISGHKSVSWYQQVLGQGPQFIFQYYEKEERGRGNFPDRFSARQFPNYSSELNVNALLLGDSALYLCASSHRGANEKLFFGSGTQLSVL.

The rearrangement joins TRBV7-2 to TRBJ2-4; TRBD2 might be the D (6 bases). With 3 bases removed from V and 3 bases from J, the gap between germline ends came to 9 bases. The CDR3 loop spans 14 amino acids. CDR1 is SGHTA and CDR2 is FQGNSA in the germline V gene. CDR3 loop: CASSLGGSKNIQYF. The CDR3 DNA sequence: TGTGCCAGCAGCTTGGGGGGAAGCAAAAACATTCAGTACTTC. Using reference TRBV7-2 and TRBJ2-4 for the parts outside the CDR3, the full variable domain is GAGVSQSPSNKVTEKGKDVELRCDPISGHTALYWYRQSLGQGLEFLIYFQGNSAPDKSGLPSDRFSAERTGGSVSTLTIQRTQQEDSAVYLCASSLGGSKNIQYFGAGTRLSVL.

This clone was picked up a small number of times. This chain uses TRBV27 with TRBJ2-1; unclear D gene. Trimming stripped 5 bases from V and 5 bases from J, with 10 bases between. This CDR3 region has 13 residues. CDR1 and CDR2 (germline): MNHEY, SMNVEV (reference sequence). CDR3 sequence (DNA): TGTGCCAGCAGTAGTCTCAGAAACAATGAGCAGTTCTTC. This sequence encodes CASSSLRNNEQFF.

J is TRBJ2-7 and V is TRBV6-6; a possible D gene is TRBD2 (5 bases). V gave up 8 bases and J gave up 6 bases, with 20 bases separating them. The CDR3 consists of 14 residues. Per germline, CDR1 MNHNY and CDR2 SVGAGI (reference sequence). CDR3 in amino acids: CASGDEGLAGEQYF. CDR3 bases: TGTGCCAGCGGGGATGAGGGCCTTGCAGGCGAGCAGTACTTC.

The CDR3 coding sequence is TGTGCCAGCAGTGGCCGACTAGCGGGAGCTGAGAATGAGCAGTTCTTC. It yields the protein CASSGRLAGAENEQFF. V and J are TRBV27 and TRBJ2-1; 12 positions match TRBD2. CDR1 and CDR2 (germline): MNHEY, SMNVEV (reference sequence). The CDR3 runs 16 residues. The ends lost 5 bases at V and 7 bases at J; junction bases unmatched: 9.

This rearrangement joins TRBV9 to TRBJ2-2, with 7 bases aligning to TRBD2. Germline lookup yields CDR1 SGDLS and CDR2 YYNGEE. Unmatched junction bases numbered 8, after V lost 3 bases and J lost 6 bases. This CDR3 contains 15 residues. CDR3 in amino acids: CASSALEAGPGELFF. The CDR3 coding sequence is TGTGCCAGCAGCGCCTTAGAAGCGGGACCCGGGGAGCTGTTTTTT.

The chain joins TRBV7-2 to TRBJ2-7; 8 bases map to TRBD2. The CDR3 covers 16 residues. The germline V gene has CDR1 SGHTA and CDR2 FQGNSA. After removal of 3 bases from V and 7 bases from J, the junction contained 14 bases not matched to a gene. Here the CDR3 reads CASSFTILAGWDEQYF. In nucleotides, the CDR3 is TGTGCCAGCAGCTTTACTATTCTAGCGGGCTGGGATGAGCAGTACTTC.

The chain joins TRBV6-5 to TRBJ2-2, with D possibly being TRBD1 (5 bases). Per germline, CDR1 MNHEY and CDR2 SVGAGI. The V and J ends lost 10 bases and 3 bases respectively, with 15 bases between them. The CDR3 has 14 residues. The CDR3 loop reads CATQLRVYTGELFF. The CDR3 coding sequence is TGTGCCACTCAACTCAGGGTTTACACCGGGGAGCTGTTTTTT.

The chain uses TRBV6-5 and TRBJ1-1, with TRBD1 matching over 9 bases. CDR3 size: 14 residues. V shed 8 bases and J 0 bases; nucleotides not matched to a gene: 4. Germline values: CDR1 MNHEY, CDR2 SVGAGI. CDR3 residues: CASRTGVMNTEAFF. CDR3 DNA: TGTGCCAGCCGGACAGGGGTCATGAACACTGAAGCTTTCTTT.

This clone was detected only once. For the CDR3, the DNA is TGTGCCAGCAGCCAATATACAGGGGTTATGAACACTGAAGCTTTCTTT. This gives the protein CASSQYTGVMNTEAFF. This chain links TRBV14 with TRBJ1-1, with 7 bases aligning to TRBD1. The CDR3 is 16 amino acids. V lost 2 bases, J lost 0 bases, and 6 bases stayed unmatched. Germline V gene sequence: CDR1 SGHDN, CDR2 FVKESK.

V is TRBV19 and J is TRBJ1-4, with 7 bases fitting TRBD1. Germline V gives CDR1 LNHDA, CDR2 SQIVND (reference sequence). The CDR3 consists of 17 residues. Losses at the gene ends were 0 bases for V and 7 bases for J; bases not matched to a gene: 11. The CDR3 here is CASSIEAAGGRSEKLFF. CDR3 DNA sequence: TGTGCCAGTAGTATAGAGGCCGCAGGGGGAAGAAGTGAAAAACTGTTTTTT.